The rows below give T cell receptor beta chains drawn from one sample of a study of blood T cells in healthy people across ages. TCRdb used MiXCR to reprocess the 5' RACE reads, holding one entry per CDR3 protein. The sample holds 1,500,000 or so distinct CDR3 sequences, approximately 42% seen once. The specimen sequenced was blood. These receptors were collected from a woman younger than 35 in good health. Both conserved end residues are part of each CDR3. The D gene is left open where the match is weak. For some rows the clone size is stated as once, few or many, or as a class when expanded; others skip it.

TRBJ2-1,TRBV20-1,TRBD2,-,TGCAGTGCCAGTCTAGCGGGAGTCGGCCGCGAGCAGTTCTTT,CSASLAGVGREQFF
TRBJ2-5,TRBV5-1,-,-,TGCGCCAGCAGCTTGGTATATGGAGAAGAGTACCAAGAGACCCAGTACTTC,CASSLVYGEEYQETQYF
TRBJ2-5,TRBV24-1,TRBD1,once,TGTGCCACCAGTGATCGTAGGACAGGGTTTCGGTGGACCCAGTACTTC,CATSDRRTGFRWTQYF
TRBJ2-1,TRBV27,-,-,TGTGCCAGCAGTCTCCTTAGAGAAGTCTACAATGAGCAGTTCTTC,CASSLLREVYNEQFF
TRBJ2-3,TRBV20-1,TRBD2,-,TGCAGTGCTGAGGGACTAGCGGGGGGGCTGGCAGATACGCAGTATTTT,CSAEGLAGGLADTQYF
TRBJ2-7,TRBV27,TRBD2,few,TGTGCCAGCAGGGTAGCGGGAGGACTTGCCTACGAGCAGTACTTC,CASRVAGGLAYEQYF
TRBJ2-2,TRBV7-2,-,-,TGTGCCAGCAGCTTCTCGGGGTTCGTTGGCGGGGAGCTGTTTTTT,CASSFSGFVGGELFF
TRBJ2-3,TRBV5-6,-,-,TGTGCCAGCAGCAGTTTTTCTAGCACAGATACGCAGTATTTT,CASSSFSSTDTQYF
TRBJ1-2,TRBV5-1,-,few,TGCGCCAGCAGCCACCTGGGCGCTCGTGACTATGGCTACACCTTC,CASSHLGARDYGYTF
TRBJ1-1,TRBV18,-,many,TGTGCCAGCTCGCCAGGACAGCAGAACACTGAAGCTTTCTTT,CASSPGQQNTEAFF
TRBJ2-1,TRBV6-2/TRBV6-3,TRBD1,few,TGTGCCAGCATCCGTACAGGGGCTCGCTCCTACAATGAGCAGTTCTTC,CASIRTGARSYNEQFF
TRBJ2-1,TRBV11-3,-,-,TGTGCCAGCAGCTTAGATTCCGGGACACCCTCTGGAGGTGAGCAGTTCTTC,CASSLDSGTPSGGEQFF
TRBJ2-7,TRBV20-1,-,-,TGCAGTGCTACCCCGGAGGTCTACGAGCAGTACTTC,CSATPEVYEQYF
TRBJ1-2,TRBV24-1,TRBD1,-,TGTGCCACCAGTCGGACAGGCGGCAACTATGGCTACACCTTC,CATSRTGGNYGYTF
TRBJ1-1,TRBV20-1,TRBD1,few,TGCAGTGCCACCGGGACAGGGTCTACTGAAGCTTTCTTT,CSATGTGSTEAFF
TRBJ2-1,TRBV20-1,-,-,TGCAGTGCTAGAGGTGCGGGCGAGACCCAGTTCTTC,CSARGAGETQFF
TRBJ2-3,TRBV5-1,TRBD2,few,TGCGCCAGCAGACCGACTAGCGGGTTCACAGATACGCAGTATTTT,CASRPTSGFTDTQYF
TRBJ1-1,TRBV27,-,-,TGTGCCAGCAGTTTGCGAGTTGAGGCTGAAGCTTTCTTT,CASSLRVEAEAFF
TRBJ1-2,TRBV20-1,-,few,TGCAGTGCCGCCCCGAACCCGGGTTATGGCTACACCTTC,CSAAPNPGYGYTF
TRBJ2-1,TRBV2,-,few,TGTGCCAGCAGCGCCACTCCGGATCACAATGAGCAGTTCTTC,CASSATPDHNEQFF